This T cell receptor (beta chain) was obtained from a study of OX40 agonist ivuxolimab in advanced cancers. For the study at large: Patient treatment consisted of intravenous ivuxolimab administration every 2 weeks at 0.01 to 10 mg/kg. Three partial responders included one hepatocellular carcinoma patient and two cutaneous melanoma patients. Study-wide results and caveats: Not determined was the antigen specificity of the expanded peripheral T cells.

The CDR3 spans 15 residues. The germline CDR1 and CDR2 sequences are MNHEY and SVGAGI. V was trimmed by 2 bases and J by 1 base, leaving 8 bases between them. Profiling relied on immunoSEQ multiplex PCR, and the TCRdb table lists in-frame clones only, not all of them. The data contain about 60,000 clones, nearly 95% of them seen just once; the ten biggest clones take up around 25%. With regard to this clone: Antigen specificity is unknown.

The TCR sequence derives from an adult with an advanced solid tumor such as melanoma, head and neck, liver or kidney cancer. V is TRBV6-5 and J is TRBJ2-2; D is perhaps TRBD1 (6 bases). This specimen was CD4+ or CD8+ T cells sorted from blood, taken in a trial of the OX40 agonist ivuxolimab. CDR3 nucleotides: TGTGCCAGCAGTTACGGGACACTGAACACCGGGGAGCTGTTTTTT. It yields the protein CASSYGTLNTGELFF.